The 24 T cell receptor beta chains below come from one sample, sequenced in a study of blood T cell repertoires in COVID-19. TCRdb's table, derived via immunoSEQ multiplex PCR, lists solely in-frame clones and lacks some. The repertoire holds under 300,000 clones, with roughly 84% as singletons. The sequencing sample was made of peripheral blood. Every receptor here comes from a woman aged 35 to 49 with active or convalescent COVID-19.

This chain connects TRBV18 to TRBJ1-1, with 8 nucleotides matching TRBD1. This CDR3 has 16 residues. J lost 5 bases, V lost 6 bases, and 14 bases had no gene match. The germline V gene encodes CDR1 KGHSH and CDR2 LQKENI. The CDR3: CASSPGTGTIRTEAFF. CDR3 DNA sequence: TGTGCCAGCTCGCCCGGGACAGGAACGATAAGGACTGAAGCTTTCTTT.

The chain recombines TRBV2 with TRBJ1-5; D unclear. V lost 3 bases to trimming and J lost 0 bases, with 9 bases between them. There are 15 residues in the CDR3. Germline V gives CDR1 SNHLY, CDR2 FYNNEI. The CDR3 DNA follows: TGTGCCAGCAGTGACAGATATTATAGCAATCAGCCCCAGCATTTT. This codes for CASSDRYYSNQPQHF.

This sequence joins TRBV4-1 and TRBJ2-6, with TRBD1 as a possible D gene (6 bases). The CDR3 contains 16 residues. The V end lost 4 bases, the J end lost 0 bases, and 10 bases lay between the germline ends. Germline V gene data show CDR1 as MGHRA and CDR2 as YSYEKL. DNA for the CDR3: TGCGCCAGCAGCCGGGGACATTACTCTGGGGCCAACGTCCTGACTTTC. Residues: CASSRGHYSGANVLTF.

In DNA form, the CDR3 reads TGTGCCAGCAGCGGGACTGAGGGAACTGAAGCTTTCTTT. This codes for CASSGTEGTEAFF. The chain links TRBV9 to TRBJ1-1; D call uncertain. Germline V gene data show CDR1 as SGDLS and CDR2 as YYNGEE. This CDR3 is 13 amino acids long. V was cut by 3 bases and J by 5 bases, with 11 bases left in between.

The chain joins TRBV7-9 to TRBJ1-4; tentatively, D is TRBD1 (6 bases). CDR3 size: 14 residues. Germline lookup yields CDR1 SEHNR and CDR2 FQNEAQ (reference sequence). The ends were cut back, 5 bases at V and 8 bases at J, with 15 bases in the middle. CDR3 protein: CASSKDSRREKLFF. Here the CDR3 DNA reads TGTGCCAGCAGCAAGGACAGCAGAAGGGAAAAACTGTTTTTT. The full variable domain, with the rest looked up from reference TRBV7-9 and TRBJ1-4, is DTGVSQNPRHKITKRGQNVTFRCDPISEHNRLYWYRQTLGQGPEFLTYFQNEAQLEKSRLLSDRFSAERPKGSFSTLEIQRTEQGDSAMYLCASSKDSRREKLFFGSGTQLSVL.

The V call is TRBV5-1, the J call TRBJ2-6, with D perhaps matching TRBD1 (6 bases). Germline V gene lookup returns CDR1 SGHRS and CDR2 YFSETQ. The CDR3 contains 15 residues. Deletions cut 4 bases from V and 3 bases from J, with 11 bases between. CDR3 sequence (DNA): TGCGCCAGCAGCCTGACAGGTCGTGGGGCCAACGTCCTGACTTTC. Its translation is CASSLTGRGANVLTF.

Here the CDR3 DNA reads TGTGCCAGCAGCCCGATGGCGGCGATTCAGCCCCAGCATTTT. Protein: CASSPMAAIQPQHF. The rearrangement links TRBV7-2 to TRBJ1-5; no clear D gene. Germline V gene sequence: CDR1 SGHTA, CDR2 FQGNSA. The CDR3 extends over 14 amino acids. Trimming shortened V by 5 bases and J by 6 bases, and 14 bases separated the two germline ends.

The V and J genes are TRBV5-4 and TRBJ2-5; D might be TRBD2 (7 bases). The CDR3 extends over 15 amino acids. V was cut by 2 bases and J by 4 bases, with 15 bases left in between. Germline V gives CDR1 SGHNT, CDR2 YYREEE (reference sequence). The DNA of the CDR3 is TGTGCCAGCAGCTTTAAAGGGGGGGGCGGAGAGACCCAGTACTTC. Protein product: CASSFKGGGGETQYF.

The chain is built from TRBV19 and TRBJ2-7, with D possibly being TRBD2 (6 bases). CDR3 length: 16 residues. Germline values: CDR1 LNHDA, CDR2 SQIVND (reference sequence). V was clipped by 5 bases and J by 5 bases, with 22 bases between them. CDR3 amino acids: CASSSPSGLPLHEQYF. CDR3 in DNA: TGTGCCAGTAGTTCCCCGTCGGGACTCCCGCTCCACGAGCAGTACTTC.

This sequence joins TRBV10-3 and TRBJ1-5; perhaps TRBD1 as D (5 bases). The CDR3 has 14 amino acids. Germline CDR1 and CDR2: ENHRY and SYGVKD. Deletions cut 3 bases from V and 5 bases from J, with 11 bases between. CDR3 DNA sequence: TGTGCCATCAGTGACAGGGAAGGGTATCAGCCCCAGCATTTT. Protein product: CAISDREGYQPQHF.

V usage is TRBV9 and J usage is TRBJ2-3; TRBD2 agrees at 7 bases. Losses at the gene ends were 0 bases for V and 2 bases for J; bases not matched to a gene: 3. This CDR3 spans 15 amino acids. CDR1 SGDLS and CDR2 YYNGEE come from the germline V gene. The CDR3 is CASSVGGTNTDTQYF. DNA of the CDR3: TGTGCCAGCAGCGTAGGGGGGACTAACACAGATACGCAGTATTTT.

The V call is TRBV28, the J call TRBJ2-7; 11 bases agree with TRBD1. The CDR3 consists of 13 residues. The V segment lost 10 bases and the J segment 2 bases; nucleotides outside the gene matches: 4. Germline V gives CDR1 MDHEN, CDR2 SYDVKM. CDR3 nucleotides: TGTGCCACCTCGGGACAGGGGGCCTACGAGCAGTACGTC. As protein: CATSGQGAYEQYV.

This clone showed up just once. The chain links TRBV30 to TRBJ1-5; 9 bases match TRBD1. Trimming cost V 3 bases and J 7 bases; bases outside gene matches: 7. The germline CDR1 and CDR2 sequences are GTSNPN and SVGIG (reference sequence). The length of the CDR3 is 14 residues. This CDR3 reads CAWRQGAASQPQHF. For the CDR3, the DNA is TGTGCCTGGAGACAGGGGGCCGCGAGCCAGCCCCAGCATTTT.

V usage is TRBV4-1 and J usage is TRBJ2-1, with a weak D call TRBD2 (6 bases). Trimming removed 3 bases at V and 2 bases at J, with 14 bases between. Germline lookup yields CDR1 MGHRA and CDR2 YSYEKL. The CDR3 extends over 16 amino acids. The DNA for the CDR3 is TGCGCCAGCAGCCAGCCCCTAGCGTCGACCTACAATGAGCAGTTCTTC. Amino acid sequence: CASSQPLASTYNEQFF.

The chain couples TRBV5-1 to TRBJ1-6, with a possible D match to TRBD1 (5 bases). This CDR3 contains 16 residues. The germline gives CDR1 SGHRS, CDR2 YFSETQ. V gave up 0 bases and J gave up 3 bases, with 10 bases separating them. The CDR3 protein is CASSLGQGFYNSPLHF. CDR3 nucleotide sequence: TGCGCCAGCAGCTTGGGGCAGGGATTCTATAATTCACCCCTCCACTTT.

The table lists this clone with a few counts. The V call is TRBV5-6, the J call TRBJ1-2, with D unclear. With 4 bases removed from V and 3 bases from J, the gap between germline ends came to 13 bases. Germline V gene sequence: CDR1 SGHDT, CDR2 YYEEEE. CDR3 length equals 14 residues. CDR3 in DNA: TGTGCCAGCAGCCCGATAGGGAGTCACTATGGCTACACCTTC. Protein: CASSPIGSHYGYTF.

The J gene is TRBJ1-4, the V gene TRBV2; 8 nucleotides match TRBD1. The CDR3 extends over 15 amino acids. Losses at the gene ends were 6 bases for V and 9 bases for J; bases not matched to a gene: 12. Germline V gene data show CDR1 as SNHLY and CDR2 as FYNNEI. The CDR3 sequence: CASSLAGGARQKLFF. In DNA, the CDR3 is TGTGCCAGCAGCCTCGCAGGGGGCGCCCGGCAAAAACTGTTTTTT.

The gene calls are TRBV2 and TRBJ2-1; 7 bases line up with TRBD2. The J segment lost 10 bases and the V segment lost 10 bases, leaving 10 bases of the junction unmatched. From germline, CDR1 is SNHLY and CDR2 FYNNEI. This CDR3 contains 12 residues. The CDR3, as DNA: TGTGCCACCGCGGCGGGGGTACGGGAGCAGTTCTTC. This translates into CATAAGVREQFF.

The V and J genes are TRBV14 and TRBJ2-7; TRBD1 matches 7 bases. In germline, CDR1 is SGHDN, CDR2 FVKESK. Trimming cost V 4 bases and J 4 bases; bases outside gene matches: 1. There are 12 residues in the CDR3. Here the CDR3 reads CASSPQGYEQYF. Written as DNA, the CDR3 is TGTGCCAGCAGCCCACAGGGGTACGAGCAGTACTTC.

V and J are TRBV5-1 and TRBJ1-5; TRBD1 might be the D (5 bases). Germline assignment: CDR1 SGHRS and CDR2 YFSETQ. The CDR3 sequence is 14 residues long. The V end lost 4 bases, the J end lost 5 bases, and 13 bases lay between the germline ends. The CDR3 region has the DNA TGCGCCAGCAGCGCGCAGGGCGGGGATCAGCCCCAGCATTTT. It yields the protein CASSAQGGDQPQHF.

This chain uses TRBV7-2 with TRBJ1-2, with 7 bases aligning to TRBD1. CDR3 length: 14 residues. The ends lost 5 bases at V and 2 bases at J; junction bases unmatched: 5. Germline V gives CDR1 SGHTA, CDR2 FQGNSA. CDR3 sequence (DNA): TGTGCCAGCAGCCTCCAGACAGGGAACTATGGCTACACCTTC. As protein: CASSLQTGNYGYTF.

The genes are TRBV2 and TRBJ1-5, with D possibly being TRBD1 (6 bases). Germline CDR1 reads SNHLY; CDR2 reads FYNNEI. This CDR3 is 13 amino acids long. V was trimmed by 4 bases and J by 6 bases, leaving 10 bases between them. The CDR3 reads CASSVGGAQPQHF. In DNA form, the CDR3 reads TGTGCCAGCAGTGTTGGGGGGGCTCAGCCCCAGCATTTT.

This clone was detected only a few times. This chain connects TRBV19 to TRBJ2-1, with D possibly being TRBD1 (6 bases). V was pared by 1 base and J by 8 bases, with 15 bases between. The CDR3 loop spans 15 amino acids. Germline loops: CDR1 LNHDA, CDR2 SQIVND (reference sequence). The CDR3 reads CASSIGGAGAYEQFF. The CDR3, as DNA: TGTGCCAGTAGTATAGGGGGCGCAGGGGCGTATGAGCAGTTCTTC.

This clone was detected once. The chain employs TRBV5-1 and TRBJ2-7; 8 nucleotides line up with TRBD1. Germline CDR1 reads SGHRS; CDR2 reads YFSETQ. The CDR3 loop spans 15 amino acids. The trim removed 3 bases at V and 3 bases at J, leaving 8 bases unmatched. CDR3 coding DNA: TGCGCCAGCAGCTCGTCCGGGACAGGAGTCTACGAGCAGTACTTC. Its protein is CASSSSGTGVYEQYF.